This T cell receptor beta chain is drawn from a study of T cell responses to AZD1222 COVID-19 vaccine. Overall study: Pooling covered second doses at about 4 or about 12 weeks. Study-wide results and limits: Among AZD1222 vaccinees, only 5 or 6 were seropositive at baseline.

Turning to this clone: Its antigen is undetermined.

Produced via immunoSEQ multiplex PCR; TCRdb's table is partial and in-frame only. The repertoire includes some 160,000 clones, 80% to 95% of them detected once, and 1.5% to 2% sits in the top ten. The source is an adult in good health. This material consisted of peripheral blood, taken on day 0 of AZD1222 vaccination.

The CDR3 region has the DNA TGTGCCAGCAGCAAAACCGACAGGGGCGAGCAGTACTTC. Translating it yields CASSKTDRGEQYF. The V call is TRBV11-3, the J call TRBJ2-7; TRBD1 aligns across 8 bases. V lost 5 bases, J lost 6 bases, and 6 bases stayed unmatched. This CDR3 comprises 13 residues. Per germline, CDR1 SGHNT and CDR2 YENEEA.